Described below is a single T cell receptor (beta chain) sequence and its context. The sample belongs to a study of shared clonotypes between healthy human individuals. The V end was cut by 10 bases, the J end by 2 bases, with 12 bases between. Germline lookup yields CDR1 MNHEY and CDR2 SVGAGI. This CDR3 contains 12 residues. Data came from immunoSEQ multiplex PCR; TCRdb stores just in-frame clones and leaves some out. The repertoire holds 500,000 to 550,000 clones, about 96% seen once, with approximately 0.067% in the top ten. The specimen was naive CD4+ T cells sorted from blood. The subset was: CD45RA+ positively selected. This TCR derives from a woman in her thirties in good health. This chain uses TRBV6-5 with TRBJ2-7; D might be TRBD1 (7 bases). The CDR3 reads CATRGEAYEQYF. The CDR3 DNA reads as TGTGCCACCAGGGGGGAAGCCTACGAGCAGTACTTC.